This record looks at one T cell receptor beta chain sequence and its context. The antigen it recognizes is unknown. Per-base qualities were not stored, and no clone one base away is much larger. The meaning of the sample's time point label: week 35, safety follow-up. A 20-mer mutant IDH1 peptide at 300 micrograms in Montanide made up each vaccine dose, which was injected subcutaneously together with topical imiquimod. Across visits V03 through V10, patients got a total of eight vaccinations, given in weeks 1, 3, 5, 7, 11, 15, 19 and 23. The donors had newly diagnosed IDH1-mutant astrocytomas of WHO grade 3 or 4 that showed loss of nuclear ATRX. The samples were drawn from NOA16, a multicentre, single-arm, open-label phase I trial in Germany that tested a mutant IDH1 peptide vaccine in humans for the first time. The DNeasy Blood and Tissue Kit was used to extract genomic DNA from EDTA blood for TCRB sequencing.

This entry belongs to a study of a mutant IDH1 vaccine in newly diagnosed glioma (dated by TCRdb to the early 2020s). General notes on the study: Vaccination was initiated 4-6 weeks after radiotherapy alone, or concurrently with temozolomide cycles in the chemotherapy-containing groups. Of the 25 to 40 treated patients, 62.5% were male and 37.5% were female, and the mean age was 40.4 years. Before enrollment, most patients had been given radiochemotherapy with temozolomide as standard therapy, while the rest had received either radiotherapy alone or temozolomide alone. Visit V12 was the week-35 safety follow-up and visit V13 was the week-47 end of study. Peripheral blood was collected at six visits: V03 (baseline), V05, V07, V10, V12 and V13. Longitudinal TCRB deep sequencing was performed for some 25 treated patients wherever samples were available for exploratory analyses.

General conclusions and limits of the study: No apparent relationship was observed between pseudoprogression and alterations in the top peripheral T cell clonotypes detected by TCRB sequencing. Immune responses induced by the vaccine were seen in around 94% of patients across multiple MHC alleles. Selection of PBMC samples for TCRB deep sequencing was based on availability. According to the authors, sample limitations meant that analyses of patient blood samples could not be reproduced.

The library was obtained by the immunoSEQ multiplex PCR assay. The hsTCRB Kit was used according to the manufacturer's protocol to amplify rearranged TCR beta chain sequences. An Illumina MiSeq was used to sequence the TCRB libraries. From the authors' description of their analysis: The proprietary platform of the kit vendor was used for demultiplexing, trimming and gene mapping. TCRdb holds this immuneACCESS table with in-frame rearrangements only. Some clones are missing; in checked studies, unresolved V genes explain under half, and the rest has no known cause. That table gives V, J and clone size, and the DNA gave D and trimming. The sample table records 31,000 or so clones; about four fifths of these occur just once. The ten top clones hold approximately 15% of the sample. This TCR was sampled from a man younger than 45 with glioma. This specimen consisted of PBMCs, obtained from a glioma patient whose treatment included an IDH1 peptide vaccine.

This receptor carries the CDR3 CASSLRLAEGYEQYF. DNA sequence: TGCGCCAGCAGCTTAAGACTAGCGGAGGGGTACGAGCAGTACTTC. This chain joins TRBV5-1 to TRBJ2-7, and TRBD2 matches 9 of the central bases. V is cut back by 2 bases and J by 4 bases, with 7 bases in the junction unmatched. CDR1 and CDR2 (SGHRS, YFSETQ) derive from the germline V gene. The CDR3 spans 15 residues, from the cysteine through the phenylalanine. Here the CDR3 DNA is all that survives: 45 bases in frame from base 1.